Listed below are T cell receptor beta chains from one sample, sequenced in a study of T cells in Graves' hyperthyroidism and ophthalmopathy. TCRdb redid the calling of the multiplex PCR reads with MiXCR, one entry per CDR3 protein. The data show hundreds of thousands of distinct CDR3 sequences, 15% to 20% seen once. The sequencing sample was made of blood. Receptors were obtained from a man aged 40-49 years with Graves' ophthalmopathy. The CDR3 runs from the conserved cysteine through the conserved F or W. The D gene is left open where the match is weak. Clone size appears in some rows only: once, few, many, or a class for an expanded clone.

V gene,D gene,J gene,clone size,CDR3 protein,CDR3 DNA
TRBV4-3,NA,TRBJ2-7,NA,CASSQDWGGDYEQYF,TGCGCCAGCAGCCAAGATTGGGGGGGCGACTACGAGCAGTACTTC
TRBV20-1,NA,TRBJ2-7,many,CSARDTDELYEQYF,TGCAGTGCTAGAGATACGGACGAGTTATACGAGCAGTACTTC
TRBV6-1,NA,TRBJ1-2,many,CASSEKVLYGYTF,TGTGCCAGCAGTGAAAAGGTCCTCTATGGCTACACCTTC
TRBV3-1,TRBD2,TRBJ2-5,NA,CASSTGLAVQETQYF,TGTGCCAGCAGCACGGGACTAGCGGTACAAGAGACCCAGTACTTC
TRBV13,NA,TRBJ2-5,few,CASSSGDSQQETQYF,TGTGCCAGCAGCTCGGGGGACAGCCAACAAGAGACCCAGTACTTC
TRBV20-1,TRBD1,TRBJ1-5,NA,CSAFKQGAPSNQPQHF,TGCAGTGCTTTCAAACAGGGGGCGCCAAGCAATCAGCCCCAGCATTTT
TRBV30,NA,TRBJ1-2,many,CAWSPTGPGGGNYGYTF,TGTGCCTGGAGTCCTACCGGTCCGGGAGGGGGAAACTATGGCTACACCTTC
TRBV7-3,NA,TRBJ2-5,many,CASSFDYQETQYF,TGTGCCAGCAGCTTCGACTATCAAGAGACCCAGTACTTC
TRBV29-1,NA,TRBJ1-2,NA,CSVEEGRDYGYTF,TGCAGCGTTGAAGAAGGGCGGGACTATGGCTACACCTTC
TRBV28,NA,TRBJ2-3,many,CAILGQLNTDTQYF,TGTGCCATACTGGGGCAGCTAAACACAGATACGCAGTATTTT
TRBV2,NA,TRBJ2-1,few,CASSPLGYSYNEQFF,TGTGCCAGCAGTCCACTAGGGTACTCCTACAATGAGCAGTTCTTC
TRBV28,NA,TRBJ1-2,few,CASSLKVSGRGYTF,TGTGCCAGCAGTCTCAAAGTTTCGGGTCGTGGCTACACCTTC
TRBV28,TRBD2,TRBJ2-5,few,CASSKKNWVWTSGRPQETQYF,TGTGCCAGTTCCAAAAAGAACTGGGTCTGGACTAGCGGGAGGCCCCAAGAGACCCAGTACTTC
TRBV30,NA,TRBJ2-6,few,CAWNDRPTSGANVLTF,TGTGCCTGGAACGACAGGCCGACCTCTGGGGCCAACGTCCTGACTTTC
TRBV19,TRBD1,TRBJ2-5,NA,CASSTTGPPQETQYF,TGTGCCAGTAGTACGACAGGGCCTCCACAAGAGACCCAGTACTTC
TRBV5-1,NA,TRBJ2-1,NA,CASSLRPRGQDNEQFF,TGCGCCAGCAGCTTGCGTCCGCGGGGGCAAGATAATGAGCAGTTCTTC
TRBV12-3/TRBV12-4,NA,TRBJ2-2,few,CASSFIGSGELFF,TGTGCCAGCAGTTTTATAGGGTCCGGGGAGCTGTTTTTT
TRBV6-5,NA,TRBJ2-1,many,CASSYSTTNIGGEQFF,TGTGCCAGCAGTTACTCGACGACTAACATTGGGGGTGAGCAGTTCTTC
TRBV6-1,NA,TRBJ2-1,few,CASSFPGNEQFF,TGTGCCAGCAGTTTTCCAGGCAATGAGCAGTTCTTC
TRBV30,NA,TRBJ2-7,NA,CAPGAIWVNEQYF,TGTGCCCCGGGGGCCATCTGGGTGAACGAGCAGTACTTC
TRBV29-1,NA,TRBJ1-2,NA,CSGMDRPYGYTF,TGCAGCGGAATGGACAGACCCTATGGCTACACCTTC
TRBV6-2/TRBV6-3,NA,TRBJ2-7,few,CASSYSEIVYYEQYF,TGTGCCAGCAGTTATTCTGAGATCGTCTACTACGAGCAGTACTTC